The T cell receptor beta chain under discussion was sequenced for a study of T cells in Graves' hyperthyroidism and ophthalmopathy. The source material, RNA transcripts, was used to amplify TCR beta CDR3 regions. With the HTBI primer set, the TCR CDR3 went through a first round of RT-PCR. In TCRdb, the multiplex PCR reads were re-called with MiXCR into one record per CDR3 protein. The data show about 840,000 distinct CDR3 sequences, with over 35% seen just once and around 10% held by the top ten. The CDR3 is 13 residues long. Germline values: CDR1 SQVTM, CDR2 ANQGSEA. V was shortened by 3 bases and J by 6 bases, with 11 bases between the two germline ends.

The TCR comes from a man aged 18 to 30 with Graves' hyperthyroidism. The chain recombines TRBV29-1 with TRBJ1-4; the D is unclear. Sequences were obtained from blood. The CDR3 sequence is CSVDPGADEKLFF. In nucleotides, the CDR3 is TGCAGCGTTGATCCGGGCGCAGATGAAAAACTGTTTTTT.